Listed below are T cell receptor beta chains from one sample, sequenced in a study of CD8+ T cells in alopecia areata. Produced via immunoSEQ multiplex PCR; TCRdb's table is partial and in-frame only. This table holds approximately 210,000 clones, around 66% found once. This specimen consisted of CD4+ T cells sorted from blood, obtained at week 44, from a patient treated with tofacitinib. All receptors come from a human donor with alopecia areata. Both conserved end residues are part of each CDR3. The D gene is left open where the match is weak. Clone size is shown for a subset of rows, as once, few, many or a class of expanded clone.

>-|TRBJ1-1|TRBV30|-
CAWRVGGAGTEAFF
TGTGCCTGGAGAGTCGGGGGGGCGGGCACTGAAGCTTTCTTT
>-|TRBJ1-2|TRBV4-2|few
CASSQDRTGGGYTF
TGTGCCAGCAGCCAAGATCGAACAGGTGGCGGCTACACCTTC
>-|TRBJ1-5|TRBV2|-
CASSGQHNQPQHF
TGTGCCAGCAGTGGCCAGCACAATCAGCCCCAGCATTTT
>-|TRBJ2-4|TRBV5-1|-
CASSPDTNIQYF
TGCGCCAGCAGCCCAGACACAAACATTCAGTACTTC
>-|TRBJ2-1|TRBV7-2|-
CASSPPEARNEQFF
TGTGCCAGCAGCCCCCCTGAAGCCCGCAATGAGCAGTTCTTC
>-|TRBJ2-1|TRBV7-9|-
CASSLEGEQFF
TGTGCCAGCAGCTTAGAAGGGGAGCAGTTCTTC
>-|TRBJ2-7|TRBV11-2|-
CASSLGGVGVYEQYF
TGTGCCAGCAGCTTAGGAGGGGTGGGGGTGTACGAGCAGTACTTC
>TRBD2|TRBJ2-7|TRBV10-3|-
CAISEGTSFEQYF
TGTGCCATCAGTGAGGGGACTAGCTTCGAGCAGTACTTC
>-|TRBJ1-2|TRBV10-2|-
CASSESAGPYGYTF
TGCGCCAGCAGTGAGTCAGCAGGCCCCTATGGCTACACCTTC
>TRBD1|TRBJ1-2|TRBV30|-
CATPRQGAYGYTF
TGTGCTACGCCCCGGCAGGGGGCCTATGGCTACACCTTC
>-|TRBJ2-7|TRBV29-1|-
CSVETLGRGNYEQYF
TGCAGCGTTGAGACCCTAGGCAGGGGTAACTACGAGCAGTACTTC
>TRBD1|TRBJ2-7|TRBV29-1|-
CSVKGQYSYEQYF
TGCAGCGTTAAGGGACAGTATTCCTACGAGCAGTACTTC
>TRBD1|TRBJ1-2|TRBV10-2|few
CASGQGEGYTF
TGCGCCAGCGGACAGGGTGAGGGCTACACCTTC
>-|TRBJ1-1|TRBV19|many
CASSAHRVGTEAFF
TGTGCCAGTAGTGCCCACAGGGTCGGCACTGAAGCTTTCTTT
>-|TRBJ1-2|TRBV30|-
CAWGIGSNYGYTF
TGTGCCTGGGGCATAGGGAGTAACTATGGCTACACCTTC
>-|TRBJ1-5|TRBV19|-
CASSIGGRNQPQHF
TGTGCCAGTAGTATCGGGGGACGCAATCAGCCCCAGCATTTT
>-|TRBJ2-3|TRBV9|-
CASSEGSGLVVSTDTQYF
TGTGCCAGCAGCGAGGGGTCGGGACTGGTGGTTAGCACAGATACGCAGTATTTT
>-|TRBJ2-1|TRBV7-8|few
CASSSLRGADNEQFF
TGTGCCAGCAGCTCGCTCCGGGGGGCCGACAATGAGCAGTTCTTC
>-|TRBJ2-7|TRBV5-8|-
CASSDDLLRGYEQYF
TGTGCCAGCAGCGACGACCTCCTGAGGGGTTACGAGCAGTACTTC
>-|TRBJ2-5|TRBV7-8|-
CASSFGLGGETQYF
TGTGCCAGCAGCTTCGGACTAGGGGGAGAGACCCAGTACTTC
>-|TRBJ2-3|TRBV10-1|many
CASSDYGGGSTDTQYF
TGCGCCAGCAGTGATTACGGCGGGGGCAGCACAGATACGCAGTATTTT
>TRBD1|TRBJ2-5|TRBV7-2|few
CASRSVTGVETQYF
TGTGCCAGCAGGAGCGTGACAGGGGTCGAGACCCAGTACTTC
>TRBD2|TRBJ2-2|TRBV14|few
CASSQRLAVAGELFF
TGTGCCAGCAGCCAACGGCTAGCGGTGGCCGGGGAGCTGTTTTTT
>-|TRBJ1-1|TRBV11-2|-
CASSLDHRIDEAFF
TGTGCCAGCAGCTTAGATCATAGGATCGACGAAGCTTTCTTT
>-|TRBJ2-5|TRBV6-6|-
CASRDSRETQYF
TGTGCCAGCAGAGACAGTAGGGAGACCCAGTACTTC
>TRBD1|TRBJ2-1|TRBV29-1|-
CSVALSGTGDFNEQFF
TGCAGCGTTGCTCTGTCCGGGACAGGGGATTTCAATGAGCAGTTCTTC
>-|TRBJ2-1|TRBV6-1|-
CASKSQFEQFF
TGTGCCAGCAAGAGTCAGTTTGAGCAGTTCTTC
>-|TRBJ2-7|TRBV29-1|-
CSVGDTRTYEQYF
TGCAGCGTGGGGGACACCCGGACCTACGAGCAGTACTTC
>TRBD1|TRBJ1-4|TRBV5-6|-
CASSSTGTEYF
TGTGCCAGCAGCAGCACCGGGACAGAGTATTTT
>TRBD1|TRBJ2-4|TRBV7-2|once
CASQGETKNIQYF
TGTGCCAGTCAGGGGGAGACCAAAAACATTCAGTACTTC
>-|TRBJ1-6|TRBV2|-
CASNSRSSPLHF
TGTGCCAGCAACTCAAGGAGTTCACCCCTCCACTTT
>-|TRBJ2-2|TRBV7-7|-
CASSPGLNTGELFF
TGTGCCAGCAGCCCCGGGCTAAACACCGGGGAGCTGTTTTTT
>-|TRBJ2-1|TRBV30|few
CAWSVSVEQFF
TGTGCCTGGAGTGTATCCGTTGAGCAGTTCTTC
>-|TRBJ1-1|TRBV2|-
CASNSDSPRMNTEAFF
TGTGCCAGCAACTCTGACAGCCCAAGAATGAACACTGAAGCTTTCTTT
>-|TRBJ2-3|TRBV2|once
CASTPQGVGTKRDTQYF
TGTGCCAGCACTCCCCAAGGGGTCGGGACAAAAAGAGATACGCAGTATTTT
>TRBD1|TRBJ2-7|TRBV5-1|few
CASSLGQGSYYEQYF
TGCGCCAGCAGCTTAGGACAGGGGTCTTACTACGAGCAGTACTTC
>-|TRBJ2-2|TRBV29-1|-
CSAVTGNGELFF
TGCAGCGCTGTAACAGGGAACGGGGAGCTGTTTTTT
>TRBD2|TRBJ2-1|TRBV2|-
CASSERAGDNEQFF
TGTGCCAGCAGTGAGCGAGCGGGGGATAATGAGCAGTTCTTC
>-|TRBJ1-1|TRBV6-6|-
CASSIDGNTEAFF
TGTGCCAGCAGCATAGACGGGAACACTGAAGCTTTCTTT
>-|TRBJ1-2|TRBV29-1|-
CSVAGRSGYTF
TGCAGCGTTGCAGGGCGATCGGGCTACACCTTC
>TRBD2|TRBJ2-1|TRBV19|-
CASRAGVLNEQFF
TGTGCCTCGCGTGCGGGGGTGCTCAATGAGCAGTTCTTC
>-|TRBJ2-7|TRBV30|once
CAWSVRGLLAYEQYF
TGTGCCTGGAGTGTTCGGGGGTTGTTAGCCTACGAGCAGTACTTC
>TRBD1|TRBJ2-2|TRBV5-1|-
CASSSQGASNTGELFF
TGCGCCAGCAGCTCACAGGGGGCGTCGAACACCGGGGAGCTGTTTTTT
>-|TRBJ1-1|TRBV29-1|-
CSVGSGVNTEAFF
TGCAGCGTTGGTTCTGGCGTGAACACTGAAGCTTTCTTT
>-|TRBJ2-3|TRBV20-1|-
CSASQGDTQYF
TGCAGTGCTTCCCAGGGGGATACGCAGTATTTT
>-|TRBJ1-5|TRBV15|-
CATSPRGLNQPQHF
TGTGCCACCAGCCCTCGAGGACTAAATCAGCCCCAGCATTTT
>TRBD1|TRBJ1-5|TRBV11-2|-
CASSLGQGGQPQHF
TGTGCCAGCAGCTTAGGACAGGGGGGACAGCCCCAGCATTTT
>-|TRBJ2-3|TRBV7-3|-
CASSVRDGTDTQYF
TGTGCCAGCAGCGTCCGGGACGGCACAGATACGCAGTATTTT
>-|TRBJ1-1|TRBV5-1|few
CASSSSGGNTEAFF
TGCGCCAGCAGCTCCAGTGGCGGGAACACTGAAGCTTTCTTT
>TRBD1|TRBJ1-1|TRBV29-1|-
CSVSGQENTEAFF
TGCAGCGTGTCGGGACAGGAGAACACTGAAGCTTTCTTT
>-|TRBJ2-3|TRBV29-1|-
CSVQGLLTDTQYF
TGCAGCGTTCAGGGCCTACTCACAGATACGCAGTATTTT
>-|TRBJ1-1|TRBV7-2|-
CASSSEGPAGAEAFF
TGTGCCAGCAGCTCTGAGGGACCGGCCGGGGCTGAAGCTTTCTTT
>TRBD1|TRBJ1-6|TRBV7-2|-
CASSPMGQATNNSPLHF
TGTGCCAGCAGCCCAATGGGACAGGCGACTAACAATTCACCCCTCCACTTT